This T cell receptor beta chain originates from a study of cytomegalovirus exposure and HLA in healthy donors. At the level of the study: The study's early data release held 75 million to 95 million unique TCRs from HLA-typed donors. Study-level points and caveats: The authors assumed roughly uniform sequencing depth across donors for presence/absence analyses. A link between a missense DCLRE1C variant and TCR beta V- and J-gene trimming emerged from a later analysis.

Donors had nominal health at sampling but likely had unrecorded immune exposures. In germline, CDR1 is MNHEY, CDR2 SVGAGI. V lost 4 bases, J lost 7 bases, and 6 bases stayed unmatched. The CDR3 has 15 amino acids. Of note for this clone: The antigen remains unidentified.

PCR amplification relied on 60 Vbeta primers (plus 13 Jbeta primers). Profiled with immunoSEQ multiplex PCR; TCRdb holds only in-frame clones, not every one. Among some 120,000 clones listed, around 86% were seen once. The sequence was obtained from a woman in her twenties or thirties in good health and CMV-seronegative. Specimen: PBMCs. The chain carries TRBV6-5 and TRBJ2-7, with 14 positions matching TRBD2. The CDR3 loop is CASSWGLAGVGEQYF. CDR3 sequence (DNA): TGTGCCAGCAGTTGGGGACTAGCGGGAGTGGGGGAGCAGTACTTC.